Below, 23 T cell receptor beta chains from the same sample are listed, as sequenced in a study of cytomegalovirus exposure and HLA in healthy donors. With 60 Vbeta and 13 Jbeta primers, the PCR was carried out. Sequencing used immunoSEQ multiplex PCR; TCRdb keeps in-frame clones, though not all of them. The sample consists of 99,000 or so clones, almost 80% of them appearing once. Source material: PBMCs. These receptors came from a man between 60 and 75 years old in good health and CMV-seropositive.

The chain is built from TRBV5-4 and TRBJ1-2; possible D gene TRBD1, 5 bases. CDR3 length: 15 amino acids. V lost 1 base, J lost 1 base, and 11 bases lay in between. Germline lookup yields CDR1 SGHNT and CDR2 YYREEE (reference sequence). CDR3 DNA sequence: TGTGCCAGCAGCTTGCCGACAGCACTTAACTATGGCTACACCTTC. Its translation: CASSLPTALNYGYTF. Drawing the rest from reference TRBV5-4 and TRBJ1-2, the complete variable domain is ETGVTQSPTHLIKTRGQQVTLRCSSQSGHNTVSWYQQALGQGPQFIFQYYREEENGRGNFPPRFSGLQFPNYSSELNVNALELDDSALYLCASSLPTALNYGYTFGSGTRLTVV.

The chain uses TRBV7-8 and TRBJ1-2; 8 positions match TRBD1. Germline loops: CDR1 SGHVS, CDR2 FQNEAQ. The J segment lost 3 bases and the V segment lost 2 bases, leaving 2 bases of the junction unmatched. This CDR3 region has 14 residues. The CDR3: CASSLQGAYYGYTF. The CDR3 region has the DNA TGTGCCAGCAGCTTACAGGGGGCCTACTATGGCTACACCTTC.

CDR3 sequence reads: CASSYPNRAGEQYF. CDR3 DNA sequence: TGTGCCAGCAGTTACCCGAACAGGGCGGGCGAGCAGTACTTC. This sequence joins TRBV6-5 and TRBJ2-7; D perhaps matches TRBD1 (6 bases). Germline V gene sequence: CDR1 MNHEY, CDR2 SVGAGI. Trimming cost V 2 bases and J 6 bases, with 14 bases left between them. The CDR3 totals 14 residues.

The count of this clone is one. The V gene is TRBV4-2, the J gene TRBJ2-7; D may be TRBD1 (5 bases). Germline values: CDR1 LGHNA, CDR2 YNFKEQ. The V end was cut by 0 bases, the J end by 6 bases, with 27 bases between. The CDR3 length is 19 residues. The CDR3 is CASSQDRGLGVGPSLEQYF. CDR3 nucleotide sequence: TGTGCCAGCAGCCAAGATAGGGGTCTCGGCGTCGGACCGTCCCTCGAGCAGTACTTC.

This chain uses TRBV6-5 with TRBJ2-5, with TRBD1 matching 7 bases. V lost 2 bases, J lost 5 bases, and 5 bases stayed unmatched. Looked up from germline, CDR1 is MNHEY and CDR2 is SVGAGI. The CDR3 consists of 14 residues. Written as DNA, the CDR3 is TGTGCCAGCAGTTACCGACAGGGTGGGGAGACCCAGTACTTC. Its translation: CASSYRQGGETQYF.

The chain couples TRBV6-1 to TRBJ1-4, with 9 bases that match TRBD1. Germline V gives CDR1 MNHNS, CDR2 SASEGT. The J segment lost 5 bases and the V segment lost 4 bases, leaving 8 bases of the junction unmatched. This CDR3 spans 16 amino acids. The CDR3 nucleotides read TGTGCCAGCAGTGCGACTTACGGACAGGGGAATGAAAAACTGTTTTTT. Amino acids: CASSATYGQGNEKLFF.

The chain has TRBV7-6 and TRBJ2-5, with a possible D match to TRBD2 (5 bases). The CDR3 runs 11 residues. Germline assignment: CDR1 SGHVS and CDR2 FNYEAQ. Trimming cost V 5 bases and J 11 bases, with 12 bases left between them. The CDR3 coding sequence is TGTGCCAGCAGCGATCCCGGGGAGCAGTACTTC. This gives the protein CASSDPGEQYF.

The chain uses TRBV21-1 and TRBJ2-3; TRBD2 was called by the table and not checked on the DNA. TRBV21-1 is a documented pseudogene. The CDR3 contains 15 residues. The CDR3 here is CASTLSGGSTDTQYF. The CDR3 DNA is TGTGCCAGCACCCTTAGCGGGGGAAGCACAGATACGCAGTATTTT.

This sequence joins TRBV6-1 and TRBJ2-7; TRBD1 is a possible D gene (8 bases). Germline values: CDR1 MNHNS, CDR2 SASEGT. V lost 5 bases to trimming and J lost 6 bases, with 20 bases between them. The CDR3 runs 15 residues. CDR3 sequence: CASSRLTGGVGEQYF. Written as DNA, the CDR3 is TGTGCCAGCAGTCGGCTTACAGGGGGGGTTGGCGAGCAGTACTTC.

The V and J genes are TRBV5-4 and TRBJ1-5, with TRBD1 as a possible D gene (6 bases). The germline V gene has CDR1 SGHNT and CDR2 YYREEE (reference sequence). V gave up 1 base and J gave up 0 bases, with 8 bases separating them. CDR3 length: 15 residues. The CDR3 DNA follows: TGTGCCAGCAGCTTGAAGGGGGATAGCAATCAGCCCCAGCATTTT. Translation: CASSLKGDSNQPQHF.

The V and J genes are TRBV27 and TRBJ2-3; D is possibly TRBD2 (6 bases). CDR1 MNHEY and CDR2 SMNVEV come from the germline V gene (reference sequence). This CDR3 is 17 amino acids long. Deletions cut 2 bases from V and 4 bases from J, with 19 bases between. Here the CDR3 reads CASSLGWGVREPDTQYF. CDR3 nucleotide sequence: TGTGCCAGCAGTTTAGGATGGGGGGTACGGGAGCCAGATACGCAGTATTTT.

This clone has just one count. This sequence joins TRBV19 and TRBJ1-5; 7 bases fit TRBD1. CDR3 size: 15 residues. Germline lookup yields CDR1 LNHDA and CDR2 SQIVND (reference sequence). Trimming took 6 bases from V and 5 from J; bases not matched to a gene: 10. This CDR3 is CASSQTGRRYQPQHF. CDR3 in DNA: TGTGCCAGTAGCCAGACAGGGAGGAGGTATCAGCCCCAGCATTTT.

The CDR3 here is CATSTGGSGQPQHF. DNA for the CDR3: TGTGCCACCAGCACAGGGGGGTCGGGTCAGCCCCAGCATTTT. V usage is TRBV15 and J usage is TRBJ1-5; 7 nucleotides align to TRBD1. The CDR3 extends over 14 amino acids. Germline lookup yields CDR1 LNHNV and CDR2 YYDKDF (reference sequence). V was clipped by 4 bases and J by 6 bases; unmatched bases: 6.

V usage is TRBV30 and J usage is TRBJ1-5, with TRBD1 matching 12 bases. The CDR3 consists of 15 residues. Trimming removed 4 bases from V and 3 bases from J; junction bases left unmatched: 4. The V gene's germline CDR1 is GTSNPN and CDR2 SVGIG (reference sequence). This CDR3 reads CAWKGGQGANQPQHF. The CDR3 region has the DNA TGTGCCTGGAAAGGGGGACAGGGGGCCAATCAGCCCCAGCATTTT.

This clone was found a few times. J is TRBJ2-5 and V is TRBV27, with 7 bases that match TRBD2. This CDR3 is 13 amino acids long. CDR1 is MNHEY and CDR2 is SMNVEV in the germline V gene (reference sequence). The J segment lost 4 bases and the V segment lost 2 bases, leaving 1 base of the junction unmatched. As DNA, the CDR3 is TGTGCCAGCAGTTTACAGCGGGGAGAGACCCAGTACTTC. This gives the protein CASSLQRGETQYF.

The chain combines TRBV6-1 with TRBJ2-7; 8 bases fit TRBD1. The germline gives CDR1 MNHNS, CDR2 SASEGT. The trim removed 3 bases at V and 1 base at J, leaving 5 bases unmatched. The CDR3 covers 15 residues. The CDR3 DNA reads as TGTGCCAGCAGTGATGGGACAGGAGCTTCCTACGAGCAGTACTTC. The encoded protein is CASSDGTGASYEQYF.

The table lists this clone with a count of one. The CDR3 region has the DNA TGTGCCATCAGTGAGTCGGCTCCTAGCTCCTACGAGCAGTACTTC. Protein: CAISESAPSSYEQYF. The chain has TRBV10-3 and TRBJ2-7; the D is unclear. This CDR3 has 15 amino acids. In germline, CDR1 is ENHRY, CDR2 SYGVKD. Trimming cost V 0 bases and J 0 bases, with 9 bases left between them.

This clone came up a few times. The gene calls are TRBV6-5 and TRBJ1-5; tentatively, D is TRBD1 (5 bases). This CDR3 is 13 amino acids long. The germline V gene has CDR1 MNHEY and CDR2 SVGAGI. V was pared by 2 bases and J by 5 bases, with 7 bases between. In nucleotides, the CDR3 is TGTGCCAGCAGTTACGGGGCAGATCAGCCCCAGCATTTT. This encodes CASSYGADQPQHF.

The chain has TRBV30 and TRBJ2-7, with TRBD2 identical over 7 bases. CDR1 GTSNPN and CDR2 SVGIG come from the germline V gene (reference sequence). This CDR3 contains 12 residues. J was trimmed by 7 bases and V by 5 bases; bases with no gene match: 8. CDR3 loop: CAWGRTSGEQYF. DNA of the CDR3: TGTGCCTGGGGGCGGACTAGTGGGGAGCAGTACTTC.

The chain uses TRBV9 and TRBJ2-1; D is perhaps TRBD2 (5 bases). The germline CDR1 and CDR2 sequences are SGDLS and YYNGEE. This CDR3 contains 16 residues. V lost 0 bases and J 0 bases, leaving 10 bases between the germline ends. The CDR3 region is CASSVDPRGSYNEQFF. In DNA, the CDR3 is TGTGCCAGCAGCGTAGATCCCCGGGGCTCCTACAATGAGCAGTTCTTC.

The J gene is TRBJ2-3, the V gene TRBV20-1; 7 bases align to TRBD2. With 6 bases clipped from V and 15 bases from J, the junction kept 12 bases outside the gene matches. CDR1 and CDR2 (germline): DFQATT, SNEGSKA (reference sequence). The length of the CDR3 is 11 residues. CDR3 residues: CSAATGTTIYF. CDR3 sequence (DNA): TGCAGTGCGGCAACCGGGACTACCATCTATTTT.

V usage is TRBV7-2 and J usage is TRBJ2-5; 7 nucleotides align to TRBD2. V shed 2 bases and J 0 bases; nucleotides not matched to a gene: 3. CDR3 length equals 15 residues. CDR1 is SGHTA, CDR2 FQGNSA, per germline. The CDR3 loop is CASSLWGGYQETQYF. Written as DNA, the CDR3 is TGTGCCAGCAGCTTATGGGGAGGGTACCAAGAGACCCAGTACTTC.

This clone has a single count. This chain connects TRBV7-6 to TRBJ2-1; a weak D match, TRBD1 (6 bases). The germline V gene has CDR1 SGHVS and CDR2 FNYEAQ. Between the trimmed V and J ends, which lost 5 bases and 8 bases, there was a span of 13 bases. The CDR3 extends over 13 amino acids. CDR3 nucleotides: TGTGCCAGCAGCGACGGACAGTCGTATGAGCAGTTCTTC. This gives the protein CASSDGQSYEQFF. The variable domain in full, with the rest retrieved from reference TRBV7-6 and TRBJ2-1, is GAGVSQSPRYKVTKRGQDVALRCDPISGHVSLYWYRQALGQGPEFLTYFNYEAQQDKSGLPNDRFSAERPEGSISTLTIQRTEQRDSAMYRCASSDGQSYEQFFGPGTRLTVL.